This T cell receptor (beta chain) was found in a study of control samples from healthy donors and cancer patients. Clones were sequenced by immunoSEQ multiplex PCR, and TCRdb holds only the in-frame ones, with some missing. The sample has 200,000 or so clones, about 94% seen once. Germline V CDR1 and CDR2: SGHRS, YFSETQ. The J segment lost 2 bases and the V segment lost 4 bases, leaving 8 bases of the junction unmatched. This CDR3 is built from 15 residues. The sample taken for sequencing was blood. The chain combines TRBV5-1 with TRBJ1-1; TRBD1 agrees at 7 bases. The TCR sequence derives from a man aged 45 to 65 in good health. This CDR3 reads CASSRGQSLNTEAFF. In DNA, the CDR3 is TGCGCCAGCAGCCGGGGACAGAGCCTTAACACTGAAGCTTTCTTT. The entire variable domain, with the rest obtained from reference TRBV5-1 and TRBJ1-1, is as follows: KAGVTQTPRYLIKTRGQQVTLSCSPISGHRSVSWYQQTPGQGLQFLFEYFSETQRNKGNFPGRFSGRQFSNSRSEMNVSTLELGDSALYLCASSRGQSLNTEAFFGQGTRLTVV.